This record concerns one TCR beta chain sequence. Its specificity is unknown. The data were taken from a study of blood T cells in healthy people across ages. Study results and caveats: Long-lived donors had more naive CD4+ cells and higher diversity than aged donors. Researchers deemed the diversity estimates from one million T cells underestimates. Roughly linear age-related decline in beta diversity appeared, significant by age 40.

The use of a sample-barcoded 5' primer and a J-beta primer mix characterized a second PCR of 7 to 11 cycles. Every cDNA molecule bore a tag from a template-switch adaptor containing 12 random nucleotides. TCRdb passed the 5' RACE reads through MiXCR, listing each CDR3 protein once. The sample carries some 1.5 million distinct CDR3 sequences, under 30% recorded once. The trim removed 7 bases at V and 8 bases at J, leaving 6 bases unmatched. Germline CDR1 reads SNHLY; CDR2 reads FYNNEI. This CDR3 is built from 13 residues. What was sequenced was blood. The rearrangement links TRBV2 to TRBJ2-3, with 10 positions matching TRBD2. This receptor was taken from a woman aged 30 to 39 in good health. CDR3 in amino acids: CASKPSGGSTQYF. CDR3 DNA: TGTGCCAGCAAGCCTAGCGGGGGATCTACGCAGTATTTT.